This T cell receptor beta chain is drawn from a study of T cell repertoires in cytomegalovirus infection. For the study at large: It was recently identified HLA-C-restricted and well-studied HLA-B-restricted CMV epitopes that the study used. Through public TCR beta signatures, both CMV infection and matching HLA type were indicated.

Study-wide findings and caveats: Predominance within the ex vivo response was attributable to HLA-C-restricted CMV-specific TCR beta clonotypes. Individuals carrying CMV plus the relevant HLA were identified by cumulative frequency of public TCR beta families.

CDR1 SEHNR and CDR2 FQNEAQ come from the germline V gene (reference sequence). With 8 bases removed from V and 6 bases from J, the gap between germline ends came to 22 bases. There are 15 residues in the CDR3. This clonotype was observed a few times. The target antigen is unknown. TCRdb used MiXCR to reprocess the reads, holding one entry per CDR3 protein. The sample contains some 940,000 distinct CDR3 sequences, 30% to 40% of which appear only once. The chain links TRBV7-9 to TRBJ1-1, with a weak D call TRBD1 (5 bases). The sample was cultured CD8+ T cells from PBMCs, taken from culture after CMV antigen stimulation. This TCR was sampled from a human donor in good health (CMV status not recorded). Some clones in this sample may be carry-over from other donors' samples. CDR3 region: CASGTRDGARAEAFF. For the CDR3, the DNA is TGTGCCAGCGGAACCCGGGACGGCGCAAGGGCTGAAGCTTTCTTT.